These T cell receptor beta chains were read from a single sample in a study of control samples from healthy donors and cancer patients. Measured with immunoSEQ multiplex PCR; TCRdb has only the in-frame clones, and not every one. This sample carries 150,000 to 200,000 clones, more than 90% of them seen once, and the ten largest clones take over 1.1%. The sequenced sample consisted of blood. Receptors originate from a man aged 30 to 39 in good health. CDR3s include the opening cysteine and the closing phenylalanine or tryptophan. D genes are given only for firm matches. Size is omitted from some rows. Given values are once, few, many or a class for expanded clones.

V gene: TRBV19; D gene: .; J gene: TRBJ1-3; clone size: .; CDR3 protein: CASSIRNTIYF; CDR3 DNA: TGTGCCAGTAGTATCCGAAACACCATATATTTT
V gene: TRBV10-1; D gene: TRBD1; J gene: TRBJ1-1; clone size: .; CDR3 protein: CASKQGLNTEAFF; CDR3 DNA: TGCGCCAGCAAACAGGGGCTGAACACTGAAGCTTTCTTT
V gene: TRBV4-2; D gene: .; J gene: TRBJ1-1; clone size: .; CDR3 protein: CASSQQEMNTEAFF; CDR3 DNA: TGTGCCAGCAGCCAACAGGAAATGAACACTGAAGCTTTCTTT
V gene: TRBV5-4; D gene: TRBD2; J gene: TRBJ2-7; clone size: .; CDR3 protein: CASSTTRGALYEQYF; CDR3 DNA: TGTGCCAGCAGCACCACGCGGGGGGCCCTCTACGAGCAGTACTTC
V gene: TRBV5-1; D gene: TRBD1; J gene: TRBJ2-7; clone size: once; CDR3 protein: CASSPGTGVYEQYF; CDR3 DNA: TGCGCCAGCAGCCCCGGGACAGGGGTCTACGAGCAGTACTTC
V gene: TRBV28; D gene: .; J gene: TRBJ1-5; clone size: once; CDR3 protein: CASRGPRGSNQPQHF; CDR3 DNA: TGTGCCAGCAGGGGCCCTCGGGGGAGCAATCAGCCCCAGCATTTT
V gene: TRBV7-8; D gene: .; J gene: TRBJ1-4; clone size: .; CDR3 protein: CASSLGVGRVGQKLFF; CDR3 DNA: TGTGCCAGCAGCTTAGGTGTTGGCAGGGTCGGTCAAAAACTGTTTTTT
V gene: TRBV20-1; D gene: .; J gene: TRBJ1-1; clone size: once; CDR3 protein: CSASRGLNTEAFF; CDR3 DNA: TGCAGTGCTAGTCGAGGCCTGAACACTGAAGCTTTCTTT
V gene: TRBV6-4; D gene: TRBD2; J gene: TRBJ2-2; clone size: .; CDR3 protein: CASSDRLAGDTGELFF; CDR3 DNA: TGTGCCAGCAGTGATAGGCTAGCGGGAGATACCGGGGAGCTGTTTTTT
V gene: TRBV24-1; D gene: .; J gene: TRBJ1-5; clone size: .; CDR3 protein: CATSDLDSNQPQHF; CDR3 DNA: TGTGCCACCAGTGATTTGGACAGCAATCAGCCCCAGCATTTT
V gene: TRBV6-5; D gene: .; J gene: TRBJ1-2; clone size: .; CDR3 protein: CASSEGPYGYTF; CDR3 DNA: TGTGCCAGCTCAGAAGGGCCCTATGGCTACACCTTC
V gene: TRBV7-9; D gene: .; J gene: TRBJ1-2; clone size: .; CDR3 protein: CASSPGVPNYGYTF; CDR3 DNA: TGTGCCAGCAGCCCAGGGGTCCCAAACTATGGCTACACCTTC
V gene: TRBV4-2; D gene: TRBD2; J gene: TRBJ2-1; clone size: .; CDR3 protein: CASSQEVAGGPYNEQFF; CDR3 DNA: TGTGCCAGCAGCCAAGAGGTTGCGGGGGGGCCATACAATGAGCAGTTCTTC
V gene: TRBV3-1/TRBV3-2; D gene: .; J gene: TRBJ1-1; clone size: few; CDR3 protein: CASSQDVTEAFF; CDR3 DNA: TGTGCCAGCAGCCAAGACGTCACTGAAGCTTTCTTT
V gene: TRBV6-5; D gene: TRBD1; J gene: TRBJ1-2; clone size: .; CDR3 protein: CASRTGLTNYGYTF; CDR3 DNA: TGTGCCAGCAGGACAGGGCTTACTAACTATGGCTACACCTTC
V gene: TRBV6-5; D gene: TRBD1; J gene: TRBJ1-5; clone size: .; CDR3 protein: CASSTDRDQPQHF; CDR3 DNA: TGTGCCAGCAGCACCGACAGGGATCAGCCCCAGCATTTT